This TCR beta chain appears in the sequencing data of a study of cytomegalovirus exposure and HLA in healthy donors. Background on the study: The study placed approximately 80% of its approximately 400 genotyped donors in the Caucasian-associated ancestry cluster.

The trim removed 4 bases at V and 5 bases at J, leaving 4 bases unmatched. The germline V gene encodes CDR1 KGHSH and CDR2 LQKENI. CDR3 size: 14 residues. With 60 Vbeta and 13 Jbeta primers, the PCR was carried out. Only in-frame clones appear in the TCRdb table, and some are missing; sequencing was by immunoSEQ multiplex PCR. This sample has 150,000 to 200,000 clones; about 85% occur once, and the top ten carry 2% to 2.5%. A remark on this clone: Its antigen remains unknown.

General study findings and limits: It was shown in a later analysis that HLA-associated TCR beta chains were more clonally expanded than other, equally common chains. Productive rates of about 87% or about 30% were seen for most TCR beta V segments in an earlier analysis. Accurate prediction of most subjects' HLA-A and HLA-B alleles from TCR beta sequences was reported.

This chain uses TRBV18 with TRBJ2-2; 7 nucleotides match TRBD1. The sequenced material came from PBMCs. The receptor was isolated from a man aged 18 to 29 in good health and CMV-seropositive. The CDR3 region has the DNA TGTGCCAGCTCACAGCCGGGACAGACCGGGGAGCTGTTTTTT. It encodes CASSQPGQTGELFF.